This T cell receptor beta chain appears in the sequencing data of a study of long-term antiretroviral therapy in people with HIV. Whole-study context: Collection dates of the earliest samples fall about a decade before the 2015 immediate-ART recommendation. Notes on the study in general: All blood samples came from the years 2004 to 2017, possibly under older ART regimens. Diversity measured after ART increased yet remained under transplant donor controls.

The assay used was immunoSEQ (version v3.0), run at survey level. The table came from immunoSEQ multiplex PCR; TCRdb's copy has only in-frame clones and leaves some out. The table records about 24,000 clones, around 84% of them present only once. Every participant with HIV received treatment in the United States. Remarks on this clone: Its cognate antigen is unknown.

This sample comprised unsorted PBMCs, obtained 4.4 years after starting antiretroviral therapy. The source of this sequence is a man aged 25-45 years with HIV.

CDR3 sequence (DNA): TGTGCCAGCAGTTCGGGACAGGGAAGCTACGAGCAGTACTTC. This gives the protein CASSSGQGSYEQYF. This rearrangement joins TRBV11-2 to TRBJ2-7; 9 bases map to TRBD1. Germline trimming cut 6 bases from V and 3 bases from J; bases unmatched to any gene: 6. The CDR3 extends over 14 amino acids. Germline-derived CDR1 and CDR2 are SGHAT and FQNNGV.